This TCR beta chain was captured by sequencing in a study of OX40 agonist ivuxolimab in advanced cancers. The overall study: As their treatment, patients were administered ivuxolimab, an agonistic anti-OX40 (CD134) antibody. The dose-escalation group included hepatocellular carcinoma, melanoma, renal cell carcinoma and head and neck cancer.

Samples were taken at baseline and on day 1 of cycles 4 and 7. Findings and limits, study-wide: Low normalized T-cell clonal expansion was additionally recorded for some nonresponders.

Trimming stripped 4 bases from V and 11 bases from J, with 21 bases between. Germline-derived CDR1 and CDR2 are SGDLS and YYNGEE. This CDR3 has 14 amino acids. Notes on this clone: What it binds is unknown.

The data were produced by immunoSEQ multiplex PCR, yet TCRdb's version contains in-frame clones alone and is incomplete. The sample contains about 53,000 clones, 70% to 90% of which appear only once. Sample: CD4+ or CD8+ T cells sorted from blood, taken in a trial of the OX40 agonist ivuxolimab. V gene TRBV9 combines with J gene TRBJ1-2, with D maybe TRBD1 (5 bases). This sequence originates from an adult with an advanced solid tumor such as melanoma, head and neck, liver or kidney cancer. The CDR3 here is CASSTSGAWGGYTF. The DNA of the CDR3 is TGTGCCAGCAGCACTAGCGGGGCCTGGGGGGGTTACACCTTC.